This TCR beta chain was identified in a study of blood T cell repertoires in COVID-19. Whole-study context: Sources were T cells, B-cell-depleted T cells, or PBMCs; the material itself was cDNA or gDNA.

The CDR3 sequence is 15 residues long. Germline CDR1 SGHRS, CDR2 YFSETQ. V lost 0 bases, J lost 4 bases, and 13 bases lay in between. This clone appeared a single time. The repertoire was sequenced with immunoSEQ multiplex PCR; TCRdb's copy has only in-frame clones and lacks some. The sample yields around 71,000 clones, more than 60% seen once. The origin of this receptor is a woman older than 75 with active or convalescent COVID-19. The specimen sequenced was peripheral blood. The V call is TRBV5-1, the J call TRBJ1-1; the D gene is possibly TRBD1 (5 bases). CDR3 loop: CASSLGVGVSTEAFF. The CDR3 DNA is TGCGCCAGCAGCTTGGGGGTAGGGGTGAGCACTGAAGCTTTCTTT.